This T cell receptor beta chain appears in the sequencing data of a study of shared clonotypes between healthy human individuals. Study-wide results and caveats: Sampling involved blood alone; tissue repertoires likely differ.

Profiling relied on immunoSEQ multiplex PCR, and the TCRdb table lists in-frame clones only, not all of them. The sample consists of 700,000 or so clones, approximately 75% of them appearing once. About this clone itself: What it binds is not known.

A CD45RA+ naive subset and a CD45RA-negative memory subset were split from CD4+ cells. This TCR came from a woman in her 30s in good health. Sequenced input: memory CD4+ T cells sorted from blood. Subset denoted: CD45RA-negative fraction.

For the CDR3, the DNA is TGTGCCAGCAGTTGCGGGCTCAGTCTTTACTGCGACTATGGCTACACCTTC. It specifies CASSCGLSLYCDYGYTF. The chain recombines TRBV28 with TRBJ1-2; D gene uncertain. This CDR3 comprises 17 residues. Trimming left V 4 bases short and J 3 bases short, with 21 bases between. The germline gives CDR1 MDHEN, CDR2 SYDVKM.